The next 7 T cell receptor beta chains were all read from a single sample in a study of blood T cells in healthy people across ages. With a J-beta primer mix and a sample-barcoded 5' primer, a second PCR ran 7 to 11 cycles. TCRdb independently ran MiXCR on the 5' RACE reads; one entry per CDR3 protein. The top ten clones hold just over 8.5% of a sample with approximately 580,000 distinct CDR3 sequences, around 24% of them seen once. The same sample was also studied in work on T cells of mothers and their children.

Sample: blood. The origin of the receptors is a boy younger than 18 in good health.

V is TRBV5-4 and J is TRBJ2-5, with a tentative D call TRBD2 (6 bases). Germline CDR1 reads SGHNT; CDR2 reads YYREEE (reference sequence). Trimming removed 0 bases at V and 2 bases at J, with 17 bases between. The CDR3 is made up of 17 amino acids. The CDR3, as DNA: TGTGCCAGCAGCTTGGGAAAGGCGGGATCAGCTCAAGAGACCCAGTACTTC. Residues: CASSLGKAGSAQETQYF.

The CDR3 spells CASSSQGSTNEKLFF. In DNA form, the CDR3 reads TGTGCCAGCAGCTCCCAGGGGTCAACTAATGAAAAACTGTTTTTT. V usage is TRBV11-1 and J usage is TRBJ1-4, with a weak D call TRBD1 (6 bases). Germline CDR1 and CDR2: SGHAT and FQDESV (reference sequence). CDR3 size: 15 residues. V lost 4 bases and J 0 bases, leaving 9 bases between the germline ends. Complete variable domain (other parts from reference TRBV11-1 and TRBJ1-4): EAEVAQSPRYKITEKSQAVAFWCDPISGHATLYWYRQILGQGPELLVQFQDESVVDDSQLPKDRFSAERLKGVDSTLKIQPAELGDSAMYLCASSSQGSTNEKLFFGSGTQLSVL.

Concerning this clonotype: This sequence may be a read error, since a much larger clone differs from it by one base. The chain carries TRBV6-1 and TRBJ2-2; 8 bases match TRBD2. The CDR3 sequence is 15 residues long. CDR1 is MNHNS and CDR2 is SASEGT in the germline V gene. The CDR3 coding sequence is TGTGTCAGCAGTGCCGAGGCGGGGGGCACCGGGGAGCTGTTTTTT. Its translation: CVSSAEAGGTGELFF.

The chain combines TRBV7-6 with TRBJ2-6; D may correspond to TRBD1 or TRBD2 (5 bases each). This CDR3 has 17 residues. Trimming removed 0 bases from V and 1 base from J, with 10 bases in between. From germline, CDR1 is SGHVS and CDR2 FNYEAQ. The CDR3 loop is CASSLAGTPSGANVLTF. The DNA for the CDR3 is TGTGCCAGCAGCTTAGCGGGGACCCCGTCTGGGGCCAACGTCCTGACTTTC.

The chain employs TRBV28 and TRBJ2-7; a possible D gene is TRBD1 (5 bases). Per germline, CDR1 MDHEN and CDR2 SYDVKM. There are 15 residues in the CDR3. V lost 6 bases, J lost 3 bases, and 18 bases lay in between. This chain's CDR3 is CASSTVGALNYEQYF. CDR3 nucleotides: TGTGCCAGCAGCACCGTTGGGGCACTCAACTACGAGCAGTACTTC.

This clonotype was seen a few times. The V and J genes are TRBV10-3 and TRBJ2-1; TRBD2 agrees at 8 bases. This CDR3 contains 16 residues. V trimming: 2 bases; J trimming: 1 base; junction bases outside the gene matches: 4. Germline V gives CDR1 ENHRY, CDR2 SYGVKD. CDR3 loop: CAISEMAGGSYNEQFF. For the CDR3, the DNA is TGTGCCATCAGTGAGATGGCGGGAGGATCCTACAATGAGCAGTTCTTC.

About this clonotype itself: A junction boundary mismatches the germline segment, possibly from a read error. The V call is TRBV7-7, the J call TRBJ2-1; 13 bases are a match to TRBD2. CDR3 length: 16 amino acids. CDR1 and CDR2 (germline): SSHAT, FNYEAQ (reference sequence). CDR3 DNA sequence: TGTGCTAGCAGCTTAGATACTAGCGGGGGGGCCAATGAGCAGTTCTTC. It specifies CASSLDTSGGANEQFF.